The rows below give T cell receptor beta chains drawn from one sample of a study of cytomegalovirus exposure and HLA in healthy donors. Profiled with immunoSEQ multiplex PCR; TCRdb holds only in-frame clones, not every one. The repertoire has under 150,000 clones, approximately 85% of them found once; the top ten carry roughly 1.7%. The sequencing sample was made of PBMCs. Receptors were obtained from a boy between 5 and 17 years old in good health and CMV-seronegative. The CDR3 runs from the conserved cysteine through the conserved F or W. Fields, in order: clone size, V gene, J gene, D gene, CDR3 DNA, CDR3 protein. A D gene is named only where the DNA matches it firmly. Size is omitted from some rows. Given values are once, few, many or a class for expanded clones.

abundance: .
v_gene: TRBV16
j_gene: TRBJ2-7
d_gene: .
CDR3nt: TGTGCCAGCAGCCCCCCAACCTACGAGCAGTACTTC
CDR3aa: CASSPPTYEQYF

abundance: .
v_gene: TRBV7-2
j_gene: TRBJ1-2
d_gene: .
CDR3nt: TGTGCCAGCAGCTTATCCCGGCAGCGGGGCTACACCTTC
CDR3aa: CASSLSRQRGYTF

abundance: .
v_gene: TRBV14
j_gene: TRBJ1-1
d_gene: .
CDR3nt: TGTGCCAGCAGCCCGCGTGTCAACACTGAAGCTTTCTTT
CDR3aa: CASSPRVNTEAFF

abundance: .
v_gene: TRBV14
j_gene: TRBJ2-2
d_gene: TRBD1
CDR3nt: TGTGCCAGCAGCGCAGGGGGCTCCTACACCGGGGAGCTGTTTTTT
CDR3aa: CASSAGGSYTGELFF

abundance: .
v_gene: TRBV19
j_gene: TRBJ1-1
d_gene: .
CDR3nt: TGTGCCAGTAGTATCTTCCTCGGTCGCGGGAACACTGAAGCTTTCTTT
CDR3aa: CASSIFLGRGNTEAFF

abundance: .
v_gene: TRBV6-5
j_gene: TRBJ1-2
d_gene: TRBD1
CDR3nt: TGTGCCAGCAGTTTCGGACAGGGGGCGAGGGGCTACACCTTC
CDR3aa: CASSFGQGARGYTF

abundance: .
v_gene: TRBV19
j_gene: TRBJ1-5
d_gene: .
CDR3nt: TGTGCCAGTAGTCCCTGGGACAACCAAAATCAGCCCCAGCATTTT
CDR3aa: CASSPWDNQNQPQHF

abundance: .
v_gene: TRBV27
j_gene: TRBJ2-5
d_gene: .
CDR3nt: TGTGCCAGCAGTCTCAGGGTGACGGAGACCCAGTACTTC
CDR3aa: CASSLRVTETQYF

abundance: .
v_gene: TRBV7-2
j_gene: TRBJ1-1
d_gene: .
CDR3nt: TGTGCCAGCAGCTTAAACCCACCGGGGAACACTGAAGCTTTCTTT
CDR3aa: CASSLNPPGNTEAFF

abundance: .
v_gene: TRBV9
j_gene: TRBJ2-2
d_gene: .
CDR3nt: TGTGCCAGCAGCGTAGGGCGGCGGGGAGGCGGGGAGCTGTTTTTT
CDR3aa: CASSVGRRGGGELFF

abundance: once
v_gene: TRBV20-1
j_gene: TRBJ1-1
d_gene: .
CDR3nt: TGCAGTGCTAGAGCTGCAGCTGAAGCTTTCTTT
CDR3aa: CSARAAAEAFF

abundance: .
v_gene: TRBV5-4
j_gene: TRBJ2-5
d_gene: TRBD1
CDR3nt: TGTGCCAGCAGCCAGGGACAGCAAGAGACCCAGTACTTC
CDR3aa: CASSQGQQETQYF

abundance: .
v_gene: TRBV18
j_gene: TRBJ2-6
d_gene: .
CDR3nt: TGTGCCAGCTCACTCGGGGGACCTGGGGCCAACGTCCTGACTTTC
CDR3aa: CASSLGGPGANVLTF

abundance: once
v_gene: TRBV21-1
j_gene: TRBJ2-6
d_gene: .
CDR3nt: TGTGCCAGCAGCAAAGGGGGCCAGTTCGAGTTCTCTGGGGCCAACGTCCTGACTTTC
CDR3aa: CASSKGGQFEFSGANVLTF

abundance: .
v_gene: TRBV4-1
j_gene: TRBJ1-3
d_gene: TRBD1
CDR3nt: TGCGCCAGCAGCCTAAAGAGACCAGGGGGCTCCTCTGGAAACACCATATATTTT
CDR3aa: CASSLKRPGGSSGNTIYF

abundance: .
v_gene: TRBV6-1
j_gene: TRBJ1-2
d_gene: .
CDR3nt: TGTGCCAGCAGTGAAGCGAGGATTTTGACGTTAGCTAACTATGGCTACACCTTC
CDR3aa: CASSEARILTLANYGYTF

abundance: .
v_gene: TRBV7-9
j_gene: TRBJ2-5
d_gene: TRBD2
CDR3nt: TGTGCCAGCAGCGTGACTAGCGGGAGGCGCGGGTGGACCCAGTACTTC
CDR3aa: CASSVTSGRRGWTQYF

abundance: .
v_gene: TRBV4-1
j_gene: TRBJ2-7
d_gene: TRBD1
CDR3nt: TGCGCCAGCAGCCAAGATGGGACAGGCACCTACGAGCAGTACTTC
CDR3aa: CASSQDGTGTYEQYF

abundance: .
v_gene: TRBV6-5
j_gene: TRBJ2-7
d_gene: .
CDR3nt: TGTGCCAGCAGTTACGCGTCGGGACACCACTACGAGCAGTACTTC
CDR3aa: CASSYASGHHYEQYF

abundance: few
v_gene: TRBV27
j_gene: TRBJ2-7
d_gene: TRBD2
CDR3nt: TGTGCCAGCACCGAGCGGGGGGGCTACGAGCAGTACTTC
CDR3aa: CASTERGGYEQYF

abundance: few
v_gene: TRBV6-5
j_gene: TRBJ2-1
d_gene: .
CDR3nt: TGTGCCAGCAGTTACCGGGTGAGCTCCTACAATGAGCAGTTCTTC
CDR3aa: CASSYRVSSYNEQFF

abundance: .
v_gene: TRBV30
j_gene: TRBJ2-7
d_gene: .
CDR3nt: TGTGCCTGGACCTCCCATTCCCCGGGGTACGAGCAGTACTTC
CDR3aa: CAWTSHSPGYEQYF

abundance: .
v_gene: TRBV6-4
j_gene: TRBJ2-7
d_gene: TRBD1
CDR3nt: TGTGCCAGCAGCGCCCTTCGGGACAGGGAAGGGTACTACGAGCAGTACTTC
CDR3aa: CASSALRDREGYYEQYF

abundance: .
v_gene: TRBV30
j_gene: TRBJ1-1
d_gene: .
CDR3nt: TGTGCCTGGAGTGTTCAGGGGTTCACTGAAGCTTTCTTT
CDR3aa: CAWSVQGFTEAFF

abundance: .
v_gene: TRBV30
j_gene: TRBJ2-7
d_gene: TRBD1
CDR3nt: TGTGCCTGGAGCCAGGGGGCTCCGCAGTACTTC
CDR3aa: CAWSQGAPQYF

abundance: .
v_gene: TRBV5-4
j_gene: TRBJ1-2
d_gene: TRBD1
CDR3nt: TGTGCCAGCAGCGGGGGACAGGGCCCTAACTATGGCTACACCTTC
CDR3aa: CASSGGQGPNYGYTF

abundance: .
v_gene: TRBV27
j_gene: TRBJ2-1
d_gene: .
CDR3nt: TGTGCCAGCAGTTTCCGGGTAGGGGATGAGCAGTTCTTC
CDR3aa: CASSFRVGDEQFF

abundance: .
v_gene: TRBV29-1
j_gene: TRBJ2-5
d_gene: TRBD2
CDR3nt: TGCAGCCTCAAGGGGTGGGAGGGCCAAGAGACCCAGTACTTC
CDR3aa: CSLKGWEGQETQYF

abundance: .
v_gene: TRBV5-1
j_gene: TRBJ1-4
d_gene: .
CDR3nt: TGCGCCAGCAGCCCTTCCACTAATGAAAAACTGTTTTTT
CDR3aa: CASSPSTNEKLFF

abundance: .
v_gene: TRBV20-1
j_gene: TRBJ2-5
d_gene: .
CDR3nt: TGCAGTGCTAGCTTTATAGAGACCCAGTACTTC
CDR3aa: CSASFIETQYF

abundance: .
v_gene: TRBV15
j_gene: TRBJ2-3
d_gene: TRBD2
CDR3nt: TGTGCCACCAGCAGAGGGGCTAGCGGGATATCCACAGATACGCAGTATTTT
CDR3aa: CATSRGASGISTDTQYF

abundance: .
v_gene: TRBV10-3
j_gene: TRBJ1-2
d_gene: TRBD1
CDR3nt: TGTGCCATCAGTGAGACCGGACAGGGGAGTAATGGCTACACCTTC
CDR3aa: CAISETGQGSNGYTF

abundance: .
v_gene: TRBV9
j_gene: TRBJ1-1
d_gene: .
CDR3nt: TGTGCCAGCAGCGTAGCAGCGGCGGGTGAACGGACTGAAGCTTTCTTT
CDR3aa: CASSVAAAGERTEAFF

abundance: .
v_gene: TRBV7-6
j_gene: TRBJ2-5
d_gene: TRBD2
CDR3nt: TGTGCCAGCAGCTTAGAGGGGACTAGCGGGGGGCCTTTACTGACCCAGTACTTC
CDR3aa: CASSLEGTSGGPLLTQYF

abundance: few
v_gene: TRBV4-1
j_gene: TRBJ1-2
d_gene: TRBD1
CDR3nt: TGCGCCAGCAGAGTAGAGGAGCAGGGGGTCGGCTATGGCTACACCTTC
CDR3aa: CASRVEEQGVGYGYTF

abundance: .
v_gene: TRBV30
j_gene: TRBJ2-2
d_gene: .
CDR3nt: TGTGCCTGCAACAGGGATAGGAGCGGGGAGCTGTTTTTT
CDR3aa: CACNRDRSGELFF

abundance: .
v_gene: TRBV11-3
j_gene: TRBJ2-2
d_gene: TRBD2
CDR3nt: TGTGCCAGCAGCTTACTAGCGGGAGCCACCGGGGAGCTGTTTTTT
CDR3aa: CASSLLAGATGELFF

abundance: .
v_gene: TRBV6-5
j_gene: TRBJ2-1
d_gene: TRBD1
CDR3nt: TGTGCCAGCAGCTTCGGGGGACAGGGAGGTGAGCAGTTCTTC
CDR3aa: CASSFGGQGGEQFF

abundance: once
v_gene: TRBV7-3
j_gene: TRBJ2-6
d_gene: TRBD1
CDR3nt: TGTGCCAGCAGCTCGGGACAGGGGGCGGGGGCCAACGTCCTGACTTTC
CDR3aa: CASSSGQGAGANVLTF

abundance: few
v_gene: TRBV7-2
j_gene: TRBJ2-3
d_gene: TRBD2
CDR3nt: TGTGCCAGCAGCTTGGGACTAGCGGCCACAGATACGCAGTATTTT
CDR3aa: CASSLGLAATDTQYF

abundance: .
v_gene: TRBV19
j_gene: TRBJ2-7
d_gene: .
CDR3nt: TGTGCCAGTAGCCCTGAGCAGGGGACCCCCTACGAGCAGTACTTC
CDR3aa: CASSPEQGTPYEQYF

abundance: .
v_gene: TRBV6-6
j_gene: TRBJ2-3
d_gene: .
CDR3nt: TGTGCCAGCAGCTCCCTCGGGCGGGGACGGGCAGATACGCAGTATTTT
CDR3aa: CASSSLGRGRADTQYF

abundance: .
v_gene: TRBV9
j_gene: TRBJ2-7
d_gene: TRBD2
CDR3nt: TGTGCCAGCAGCGTAGGGCTAGCGGGAGGGGTTTACGAGCAGTACTTC
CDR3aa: CASSVGLAGGVYEQYF

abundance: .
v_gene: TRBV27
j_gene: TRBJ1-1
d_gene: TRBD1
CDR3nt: TGTGCCAGCAGTTTTTTCCCGACAGGGGAAGATGAAGCTTTCTTT
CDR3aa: CASSFFPTGEDEAFF

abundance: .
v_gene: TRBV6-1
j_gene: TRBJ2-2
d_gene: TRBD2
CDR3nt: TGTGCCAGCAATGGACTAGCGGGGTACACCGGGGAGCTGTTTTTT
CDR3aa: CASNGLAGYTGELFF

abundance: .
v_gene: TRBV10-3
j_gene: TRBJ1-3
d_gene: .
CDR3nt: TGTGCCATCAAATCGACAGCTTCTGGAAACACCATATATTTT
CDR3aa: CAIKSTASGNTIYF

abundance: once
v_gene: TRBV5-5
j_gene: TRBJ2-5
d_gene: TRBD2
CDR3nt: TGTGCCAGCAGCTTGGGGAGGTTAGCGGGCCAAGAGACCCAGTACTTC
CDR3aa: CASSLGRLAGQETQYF

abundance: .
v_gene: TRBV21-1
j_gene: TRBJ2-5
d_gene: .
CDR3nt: TGTGCCAGCAGCAAAACCACAGGTAATTCGGAGACCCAGTACTTC
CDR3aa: CASSKTTGNSETQYF

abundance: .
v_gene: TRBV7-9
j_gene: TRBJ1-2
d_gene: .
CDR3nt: TGTGCCAGCAGCTTAGCGGGATCAACAGGGAGCGGTGGCTACACCTTC
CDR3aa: CASSLAGSTGSGGYTF

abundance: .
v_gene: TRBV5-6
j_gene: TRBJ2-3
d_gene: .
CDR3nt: TGTGCCAGCAGCTTGGGTTCCTCAGATACGCAGTATTTT
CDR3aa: CASSLGSSDTQYF

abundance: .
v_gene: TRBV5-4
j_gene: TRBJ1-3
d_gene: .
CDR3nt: TGTGCCAGCAGCTTGGCCACAGCTGGAAACACCATATATTTT
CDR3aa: CASSLATAGNTIYF

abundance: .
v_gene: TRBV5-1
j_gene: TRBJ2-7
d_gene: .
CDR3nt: TGCGCCAGCAGCTTGTTGGGGGGTACGGGCGAGCAGTACTTC
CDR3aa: CASSLLGGTGEQYF

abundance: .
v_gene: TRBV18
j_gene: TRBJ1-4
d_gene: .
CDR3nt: TGTGCCAGCTCACCGGAGGACTCCGGTGAAAAACTGTTTTTT
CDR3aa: CASSPEDSGEKLFF

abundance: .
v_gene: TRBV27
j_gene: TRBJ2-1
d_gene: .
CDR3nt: TGTGCCAGTTTAGGAGTGAATGAGCAGTTCTTC
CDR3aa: CASLGVNEQFF

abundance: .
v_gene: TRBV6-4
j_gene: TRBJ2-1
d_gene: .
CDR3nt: TGTGCCAGCAGGCCGCTTAGCGGAGACCCACCTTGTCTCTACAATGAGCAGTTCTTC
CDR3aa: CASRPLSGDPPCLYNEQFF